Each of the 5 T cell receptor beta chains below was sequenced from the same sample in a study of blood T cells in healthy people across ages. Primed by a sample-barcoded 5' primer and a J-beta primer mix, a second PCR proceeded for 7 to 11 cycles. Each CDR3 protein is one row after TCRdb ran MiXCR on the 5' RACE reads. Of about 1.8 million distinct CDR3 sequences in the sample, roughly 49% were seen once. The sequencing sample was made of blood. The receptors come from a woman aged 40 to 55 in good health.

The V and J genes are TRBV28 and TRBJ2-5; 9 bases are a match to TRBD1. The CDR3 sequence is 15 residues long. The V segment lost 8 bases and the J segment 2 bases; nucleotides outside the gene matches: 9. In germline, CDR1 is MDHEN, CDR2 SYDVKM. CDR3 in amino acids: CASGKQGAAQETQYF. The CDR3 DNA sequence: TGTGCCAGCGGCAAACAGGGGGCAGCTCAAGAGACCCAGTACTTC.

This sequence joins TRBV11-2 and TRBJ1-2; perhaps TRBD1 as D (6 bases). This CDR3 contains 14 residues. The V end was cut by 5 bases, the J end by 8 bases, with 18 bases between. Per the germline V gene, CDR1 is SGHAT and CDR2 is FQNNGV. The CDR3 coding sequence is TGTGCCAGCAGCGAAGCTCAGGGGCGATTAGGCTACACCTTC. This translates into CASSEAQGRLGYTF.

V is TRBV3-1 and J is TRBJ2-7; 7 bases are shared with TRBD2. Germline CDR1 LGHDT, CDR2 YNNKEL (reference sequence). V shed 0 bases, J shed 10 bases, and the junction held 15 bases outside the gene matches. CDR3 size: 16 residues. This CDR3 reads CASSQELVAGKKIQYF. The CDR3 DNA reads TGTGCCAGCAGCCAAGAATTGGTAGCGGGCAAAAAAATTCAGTACTTC.

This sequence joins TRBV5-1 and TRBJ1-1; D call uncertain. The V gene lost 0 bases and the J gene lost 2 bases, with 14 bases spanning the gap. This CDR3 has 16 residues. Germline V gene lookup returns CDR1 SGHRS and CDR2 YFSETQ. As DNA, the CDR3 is TGCGCCAGCAGCTTGGGGACCGAGAACAGAAACACTGAAGCTTTCTTT. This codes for CASSLGTENRNTEAFF. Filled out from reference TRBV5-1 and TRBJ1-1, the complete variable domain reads KAGVTQTPRYLIKTRGQQVTLSCSPISGHRSVSWYQQTPGQGLQFLFEYFSETQRNKGNFPGRFSGRQFSNSRSEMNVSTLELGDSALYLCASSLGTENRNTEAFFGQGTRLTVV.

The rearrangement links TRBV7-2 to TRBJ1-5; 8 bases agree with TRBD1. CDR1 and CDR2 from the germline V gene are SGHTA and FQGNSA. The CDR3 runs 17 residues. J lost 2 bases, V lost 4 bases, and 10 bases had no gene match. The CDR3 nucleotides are TGTGCCAGCAGCTACGCAGGGGGCTCGTGGGGCAATCAGCCCCAGCATTTT. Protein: CASSYAGGSWGNQPQHF.